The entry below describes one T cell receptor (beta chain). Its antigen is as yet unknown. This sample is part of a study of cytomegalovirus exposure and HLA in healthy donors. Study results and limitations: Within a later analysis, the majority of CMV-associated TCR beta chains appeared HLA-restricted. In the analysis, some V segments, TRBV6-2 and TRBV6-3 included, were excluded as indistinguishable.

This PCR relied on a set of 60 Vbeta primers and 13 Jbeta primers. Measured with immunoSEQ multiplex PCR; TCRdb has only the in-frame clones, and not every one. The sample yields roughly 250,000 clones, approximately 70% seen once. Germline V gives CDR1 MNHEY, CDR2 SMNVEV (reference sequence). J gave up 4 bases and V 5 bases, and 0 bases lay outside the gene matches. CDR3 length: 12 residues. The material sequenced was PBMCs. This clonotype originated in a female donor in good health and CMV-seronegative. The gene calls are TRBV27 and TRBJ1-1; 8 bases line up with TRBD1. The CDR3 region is CASSTGGTEAFF. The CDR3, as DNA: TGTGCCAGCAGTACAGGGGGCACTGAAGCTTTCTTT.